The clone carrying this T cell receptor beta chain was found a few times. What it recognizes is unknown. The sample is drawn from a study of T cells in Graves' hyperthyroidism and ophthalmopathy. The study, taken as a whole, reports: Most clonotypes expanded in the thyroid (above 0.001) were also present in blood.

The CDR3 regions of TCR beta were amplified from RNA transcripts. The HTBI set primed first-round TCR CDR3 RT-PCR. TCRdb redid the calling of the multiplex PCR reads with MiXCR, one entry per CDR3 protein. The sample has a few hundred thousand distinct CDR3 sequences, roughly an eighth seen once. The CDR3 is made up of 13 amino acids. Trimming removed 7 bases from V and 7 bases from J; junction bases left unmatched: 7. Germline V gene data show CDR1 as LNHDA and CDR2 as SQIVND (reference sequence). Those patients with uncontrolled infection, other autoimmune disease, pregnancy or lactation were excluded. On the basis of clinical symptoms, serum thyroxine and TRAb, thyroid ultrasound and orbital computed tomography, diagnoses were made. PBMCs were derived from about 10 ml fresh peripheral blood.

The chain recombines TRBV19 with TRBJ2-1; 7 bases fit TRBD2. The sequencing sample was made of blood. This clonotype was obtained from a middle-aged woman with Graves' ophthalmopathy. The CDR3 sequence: CASTRGEGNEQFF. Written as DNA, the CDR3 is TGTGCCAGTACCAGAGGGGAGGGGAATGAGCAGTTCTTC. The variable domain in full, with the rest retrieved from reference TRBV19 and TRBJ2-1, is DGGITQSPKYLFRKEGQNVTLSCEQNLNHDAMYWYRQDPGQGLRLIYYSQIVNDFQKGDIAEGYSVSREKKESFPLTVTSAQKNPTAFYLCASTRGEGNEQFFGPGTRLTVL.